The 18 T cell receptor beta chains reported below all come from one sample, sequenced in a study of T-cell reconstitution after alpha-beta-depleted transplantation in children. For TCRbeta, the library was prepared with unique molecular identifiers. MiXCR, run by TCRdb on the PCR reads, gives a single entry per CDR3 protein. The sample contains around 360,000 distinct CDR3 sequences, 10% of which appear only once. This specimen consisted of PBMCs from the stem cell graft donor, obtained from the stem cell graft. The origin of the receptors is a human donor who donated a stem cell graft to a child with acute lymphoblastic leukemia.

At least ten counts were recorded for this clonotype. This rearrangement joins TRBV12-3 or TRBV12-4 to TRBJ1-2; D gene uncertain. Trimming left V 5 bases short and J 8 bases short, with 9 bases between. This CDR3 is 11 amino acids long. The DNA for the CDR3 is TGTGCCAGCAGTACGCTGGGCGGCTACACCTTC. Its protein is CASSTLGGYTF.

Ten or more counts support this clonotype. V and J are TRBV10-3 and TRBJ1-2; possible D gene TRBD1, 6 bases. The germline V gene has CDR1 ENHRY and CDR2 SYGVKD. The CDR3 is 13 amino acids. V gave up 3 bases and J gave up 5 bases, with 10 bases separating them. The CDR3 region has the DNA TGTGCCATCAGTGATCCCAGGGGATATGGCTACACCTTC. Translating it yields CAISDPRGYGYTF.

This clonotype was seen a few times. The chain couples TRBV9 to TRBJ1-4, with 10 bases identical to TRBD1. J lost 7 bases, V lost 3 bases, and 6 bases had no gene match. Germline loops: CDR1 SGDLS, CDR2 YYNGEE. This CDR3 is 15 amino acids long. The CDR3 reads CASSDTGTGVEKLFF. The CDR3 DNA follows: TGTGCCAGCAGCGATACCGGGACAGGGGTTGAAAAACTGTTTTTT.

This clonotype was detected only a few times. This chain connects TRBV20-1 to TRBJ2-5; maybe TRBD1 (5 bases). Germline V gene lookup returns CDR1 DFQATT and CDR2 SNEGSKA (reference sequence). The CDR3 spans 13 residues. V lost 0 bases to trimming and J lost 5 bases, with 10 bases between them. The CDR3 DNA reads TGCAGTGCTAGAGACAGGGTAGGGGAGACCCAGTACTTC. Amino acids: CSARDRVGETQYF.

This clonotype was recorded many times. This sequence joins TRBV20-1 and TRBJ1-2, with TRBD1 matching over 7 bases. Germline CDR1 and CDR2: DFQATT and SNEGSKA (reference sequence). CDR3 length: 16 residues. After removal of 0 bases from V and 2 bases from J, the junction contained 9 bases not matched to a gene. CDR3 loop: CSARDPSGQKNYGYTF. The CDR3 nucleotides are TGCAGTGCTAGAGATCCCTCGGGACAGAAGAACTATGGCTACACCTTC.

This clonotype showed up just a few times. The rearrangement joins TRBV5-1 to TRBJ2-3, with TRBD1 matching over 10 bases. With 3 bases clipped from V and 0 bases from J, the junction kept 4 bases outside the gene matches. CDR1 SGHRS and CDR2 YFSETQ come from the germline V gene. CDR3 length: 16 amino acids. CDR3 sequence: CASSWGQGLSTDTQYF. For the CDR3, the DNA is TGCGCCAGCAGCTGGGGACAGGGGCTAAGCACAGATACGCAGTATTTT.

The V gene is TRBV12-3 or TRBV12-4, the J gene TRBJ1-5; TRBD1 might be the D (6 bases). The tail of the sequence fits TRBJ2-3 better, so the J call may be wrong. The CDR3 covers 16 residues. DNA of the CDR3: TGTGCCAGCACCGTCCAATTCTCAGGGGATAGTCAGCCCCAGTATTTT. Translated: CASTVQFSGDSQPQYF.

In its sample, this clonotype was seen many times. V usage is TRBV7-6 and J usage is TRBJ2-3; 8 nucleotides align to TRBD2. V dropped 5 bases and J dropped 0; count of bases not matched to a gene: 13. CDR1 and CDR2 (germline): SGHVS, FNYEAQ. The CDR3 is made up of 18 amino acids. This CDR3 reads CASSSSATSGASTDTQYF. Here the CDR3 DNA reads TGTGCCAGCAGCAGTAGCGCCACTAGCGGAGCTAGCACAGATACGCAGTATTTT.

This clonotype has at least ten counts. The CDR3 here is CSASVEDYYEQYF. The DNA for the CDR3 is TGCAGTGCTTCGGTTGAGGACTACTACGAGCAGTACTTC. This chain joins TRBV20-1 and TRBJ2-7; possibly TRBD2 for D (6 bases). Germline CDR1 and CDR2: DFQATT and SNEGSKA (reference sequence). The CDR3 spans 13 residues. V lost 5 bases to trimming and J lost 3 bases, with 14 bases between them.

V is TRBV20-1 and J is TRBJ2-1; 7 positions agree with TRBD2. Trimming took 0 bases from V and 5 from J; bases not matched to a gene: 13. This CDR3 has 17 amino acids. Per germline, CDR1 DFQATT and CDR2 SNEGSKA (reference sequence). The CDR3 spells CSARERENPPRDNEQFF. CDR3 DNA sequence: TGCAGTGCTAGAGAGCGGGAGAACCCCCCTAGGGACAATGAGCAGTTCTTC.

To note about this clonotype: This may come from a read error, since a much larger clone is one base off. The J gene is TRBJ2-3, the V gene TRBV5-1; 8 nucleotides line up with TRBD1. The V gene end was trimmed by 3 bases and the J gene end by 2 bases; junction bases not matched to a gene: 8. This CDR3 spans 16 amino acids. Germline-derived CDR1 and CDR2 are SGHRS and YFSETQ. Here the CDR3 reads CASSCHRTGSTDTQYF. CDR3 nucleotides: TGCGCCAGCAGCTGTCACCGGACAGGGTCCACAGATACGCAGTATTTT.

This clonotype was seen at least ten times. The CDR3 is CASSLGGTGTYNEQFF. The CDR3, as DNA: TGCGCCAGCAGCTTGGGCGGGACAGGGACCTACAATGAGCAGTTCTTC. This rearrangement joins TRBV5-1 to TRBJ2-1; 9 nucleotides agree with TRBD1. The germline CDR1 and CDR2 sequences are SGHRS and YFSETQ. The CDR3 runs to 16 residues. V was clipped by 0 bases and J by 2 bases; unmatched bases: 3.

This clonotype was detected only a few times. The chain recombines TRBV20-1 with TRBJ2-2; TRBD1 might be the D (7 bases). The CDR3 totals 13 residues. Trimming pared 6 bases from V and 3 bases from J, leaving 11 bases between. CDR1 DFQATT and CDR2 SNEGSKA come from the germline V gene (reference sequence). CDR3 nucleotides: TGCAGTGCAACAGGGGAGGACACCGGGGAGCTGTTTTTT. Amino acids: CSATGEDTGELFF.

This clonotype was seen more than once but under ten times. V and J are TRBV9 and TRBJ1-2; 9 bases fit TRBD1. The J segment lost 8 bases and the V segment lost 4 bases, leaving 6 bases of the junction unmatched. Germline CDR1 and CDR2: SGDLS and YYNGEE. CDR3 length: 13 residues. The CDR3 coding sequence is TGTGCCAGCAGCCCACAGGGGGCAGGGGGCTACACCTTC. Protein: CASSPQGAGGYTF.

In its sample, this clonotype was seen a few times. The chain combines TRBV27 with TRBJ1-2, with 8 bases aligning to TRBD1. The CDR3 consists of 15 residues. V lost 5 bases, J lost 7 bases, and 12 bases stayed unmatched. Germline CDR1 is MNHEY and CDR2 is SMNVEV (reference sequence). The CDR3 here is CASSTRPQGVVGYTF. CDR3 DNA sequence: TGTGCCAGCAGTACCCGCCCACAGGGGGTGGTTGGCTACACCTTC.

This clonotype showed up just a few times. The chain is built from TRBV5-1 and TRBJ2-2, with 8 bases identical to TRBD1. The V gene end was trimmed by 6 bases and the J gene end by 1 base; junction bases not matched to a gene: 11. CDR3 size: 17 residues. CDR1 is SGHRS and CDR2 is YFSETQ in the germline V gene. CDR3 nucleotides: TGCGCCAGCACCGAGGACAGGGAGAACAAGAACACCGGGGAGCTGTTTTTT. It codes for CASTEDRENKNTGELFF.

This clonotype was seen more than once but under ten times. J is TRBJ2-5 and V is TRBV10-2, with TRBD1 matching 7 bases. CDR1 is WSHSY, CDR2 SAAADI, per germline. V shed 2 bases and J 5 bases; nucleotides not matched to a gene: 8. CDR3 length: 15 amino acids. Written as DNA, the CDR3 is TGCGCCAGCAGTGAGGGGGTAGGGGGCTTGGAGACCCAGTACTTC. Protein sequence: CASSEGVGGLETQYF.

The chain recombines TRBV9 with TRBJ2-7; 10 nucleotides line up with TRBD1. CDR1 and CDR2 (germline): SGDLS, YYNGEE. Trimming cost V 3 bases and J 5 bases; bases outside gene matches: 8. CDR3 length: 15 residues. CDR3 in DNA: TGTGCCAGCAGCGCTGACAGGGGGCCCTCGGACGAGCAGTACTTC. This sequence encodes CASSADRGPSDEQYF.